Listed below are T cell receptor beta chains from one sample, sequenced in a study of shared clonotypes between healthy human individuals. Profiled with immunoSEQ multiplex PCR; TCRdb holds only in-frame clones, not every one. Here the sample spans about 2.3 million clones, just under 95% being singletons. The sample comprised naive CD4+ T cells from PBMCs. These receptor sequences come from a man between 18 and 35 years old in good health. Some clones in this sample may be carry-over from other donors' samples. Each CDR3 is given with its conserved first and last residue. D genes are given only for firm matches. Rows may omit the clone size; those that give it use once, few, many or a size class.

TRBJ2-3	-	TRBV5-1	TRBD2	TGCGCCAGCAGCAGGACGGGACTAGCGGGTGCGGTCACAGATACGCAGTATTTT	CASSRTGLAGAVTDTQYF
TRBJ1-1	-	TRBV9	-	TGTGCCAGCAGCGTAGCCCAGGGCGGCACTGAAGCTTTCTTT	CASSVAQGGTEAFF
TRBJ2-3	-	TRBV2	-	TGTGCCAGCAGTGAGGCAGGACTAAACACAGATACGCAGTATTTT	CASSEAGLNTDTQYF
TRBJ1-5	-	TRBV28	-	TGTGCCAGCAGGACGGGGGGGGTCCTTCAGCCCCAGCATTTT	CASRTGGVLQPQHF
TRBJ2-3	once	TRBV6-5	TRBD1	TGTGCCAGCACGGACAGGCACACGGATACGCAGTATTTT	CASTDRHTDTQYF
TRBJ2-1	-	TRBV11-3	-	TGTGCCAGCAGCCAGGGGGGGGAGAGGTTGAATGAGCAGTTCTTC	CASSQGGERLNEQFF
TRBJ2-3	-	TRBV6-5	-	TGTGCCAGCAGTTACTCGGGAAGCACAGATACGCAGTATTTT	CASSYSGSTDTQYF
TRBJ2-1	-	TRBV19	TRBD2	TGTGCCAGTAAAACGCTAGCGGGAGCCCAGGAGCAGTTCTTC	CASKTLAGAQEQFF
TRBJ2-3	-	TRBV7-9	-	TGTGCCAGCAGCCAAAATGGTTGGGGGGGCACAGATACGCAGTATTTT	CASSQNGWGGTDTQYF
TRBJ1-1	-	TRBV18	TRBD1	TGTGCCAGCTCGCGGGGACAGGGCGGTACTGAAGCTTTCTTT	CASSRGQGGTEAFF
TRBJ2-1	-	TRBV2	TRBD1	TGTGCCAGCCGGGACAGGGCTTACAATGAGCAGTTCTTC	CASRDRAYNEQFF